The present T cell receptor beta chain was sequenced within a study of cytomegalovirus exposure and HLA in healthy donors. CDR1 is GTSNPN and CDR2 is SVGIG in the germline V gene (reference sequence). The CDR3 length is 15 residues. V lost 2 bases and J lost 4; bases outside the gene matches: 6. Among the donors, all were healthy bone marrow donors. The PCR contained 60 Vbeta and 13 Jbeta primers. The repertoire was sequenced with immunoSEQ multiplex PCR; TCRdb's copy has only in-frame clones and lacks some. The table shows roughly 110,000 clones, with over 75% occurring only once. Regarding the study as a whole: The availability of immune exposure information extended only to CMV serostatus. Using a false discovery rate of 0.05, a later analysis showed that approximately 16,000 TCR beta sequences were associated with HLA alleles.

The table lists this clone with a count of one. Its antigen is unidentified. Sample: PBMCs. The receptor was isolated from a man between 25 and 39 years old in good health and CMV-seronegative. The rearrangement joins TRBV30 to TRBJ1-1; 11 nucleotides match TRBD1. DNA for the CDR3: TGTGCCTGGAGTCGGGACAGGGGGTTGGCCACTGAAGCTTTCTTT. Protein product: CAWSRDRGLATEAFF.